A selection of T cell receptor beta chains follows, all from one sample in a study of cytomegalovirus exposure and HLA in healthy donors. Profiling relied on immunoSEQ multiplex PCR, and the TCRdb table lists in-frame clones only, not all of them. This sample has about 59,000 clones; 65% to 75% occur once, and the top ten carry almost 7%. The sample was PBMCs. The receptors shown here come from a young man in good health and CMV-seropositive. Both conserved end residues are part of each CDR3. The D gene is left open where the match is weak. The size field is filled for only some rows; it gives once, few, many or a size class.

cdr3_length: 15; j_call: TRBJ2-2; clone_size: -; d_call: -; v_call: TRBV4-3; cdr3_aa: CASSPRGAYPGELFF; cdr3_nt: TGCGCCAGCAGCCCCCGGGGGGCTTATCCCGGGGAGCTGTTTTTT
cdr3_length: 13; j_call: TRBJ2-7; clone_size: -; d_call: -; v_call: TRBV30; cdr3_aa: CAWSQGPPIEQYF; cdr3_nt: TGTGCCTGGAGTCAGGGGCCGCCGATCGAGCAGTACTTC
cdr3_length: 18; j_call: TRBJ1-5; clone_size: -; d_call: TRBD1; v_call: TRBV7-8; cdr3_aa: CASSFITGRGRFNQPQHF; cdr3_nt: TGTGCCAGCAGCTTCATAACGGGCAGGGGGCGTTTTAATCAGCCCCAGCATTTT
cdr3_length: 18; j_call: TRBJ1-1; clone_size: -; d_call: -; v_call: TRBV9; cdr3_aa: CASTSPGRAAGENTEAFF; cdr3_nt: TGTGCCAGCACCTCCCCGGGCAGGGCCGCAGGCGAGAACACTGAAGCTTTCTTT
cdr3_length: 16; j_call: TRBJ2-7; clone_size: -; d_call: -; v_call: TRBV27; cdr3_aa: CASSLSRPTLAYEQYF; cdr3_nt: TGTGCCAGCAGTTTATCCCGCCCCACACTAGCCTACGAGCAGTACTTC
cdr3_length: 16; j_call: TRBJ1-1; clone_size: -; d_call: -; v_call: TRBV4-3; cdr3_aa: CASSQAAGNPNTEAFF; cdr3_nt: TGCGCCAGCAGCCAAGCGGCGGGAAATCCAAACACTGAAGCTTTCTTT
cdr3_length: 14; j_call: TRBJ2-3; clone_size: -; d_call: -; v_call: TRBV29-1; cdr3_aa: CSVDDPGVKGTQYF; cdr3_nt: TGCAGCGTTGACGACCCGGGGGTAAAGGGTACGCAGTATTTT
cdr3_length: 15; j_call: TRBJ2-6; clone_size: once; d_call: TRBD2; v_call: TRBV30; cdr3_aa: CAWTGGGSGANVLTF; cdr3_nt: TGTGCCTGGACGGGCGGGGGCTCTGGGGCCAACGTCCTGACTTTC
cdr3_length: 14; j_call: TRBJ2-2; clone_size: -; d_call: -; v_call: TRBV6-4; cdr3_aa: CASRARGNTGELFF; cdr3_nt: TGTGCCAGCAGAGCCAGGGGTAACACCGGGGAGCTGTTTTTT
cdr3_length: 14; j_call: TRBJ2-5; clone_size: once; d_call: -; v_call: TRBV2; cdr3_aa: CASSGQGMLETQYF; cdr3_nt: TGTGCCAGCAGTGGCCAGGGCATGTTAGAGACCCAGTACTTC
cdr3_length: 12; j_call: TRBJ2-2; clone_size: -; d_call: -; v_call: TRBV5-1; cdr3_aa: CASSLIAGELFF; cdr3_nt: TGCGCCAGCAGCTTGATAGCCGGGGAGCTGTTTTTT
cdr3_length: 13; j_call: TRBJ2-3; clone_size: -; d_call: -; v_call: TRBV4-2; cdr3_aa: CASSSTSHEPQYF; cdr3_nt: TGTGCCAGCAGTTCCACTAGCCATGAACCGCAGTATTTT
cdr3_length: 11; j_call: TRBJ2-7; clone_size: once; d_call: -; v_call: TRBV5-1; cdr3_aa: CASSLFDEQYF; cdr3_nt: TGCGCCAGCAGCTTGTTCGACGAGCAGTACTTC
cdr3_length: 13; j_call: TRBJ2-3; clone_size: few; d_call: -; v_call: TRBV7-2; cdr3_aa: CASSHRVTDTQYF; cdr3_nt: TGTGCCAGCAGCCACAGGGTAACAGATACGCAGTATTTT
cdr3_length: 14; j_call: TRBJ2-7; clone_size: -; d_call: -; v_call: TRBV7-3; cdr3_aa: CASSQQGASYEQYF; cdr3_nt: TGTGCCAGCAGCCAACAGGGAGCTAGCTACGAGCAGTACTTC
cdr3_length: 15; j_call: TRBJ2-5; clone_size: -; d_call: -; v_call: TRBV30; cdr3_aa: CAWSGLLGSGETQYF; cdr3_nt: TGTGCCTGGAGTGGTCTTTTGGGTTCCGGGGAGACCCAGTACTTC
cdr3_length: 14; j_call: TRBJ1-1; clone_size: -; d_call: -; v_call: TRBV4-3; cdr3_aa: CASSQDRAGTEAFF; cdr3_nt: TGCGCCAGCAGCCAAGATCGAGCGGGCACTGAAGCTTTCTTT
cdr3_length: 15; j_call: TRBJ1-1; clone_size: -; d_call: -; v_call: TRBV6-6; cdr3_aa: CASSYSNKANTEAFF; cdr3_nt: TGTGCCAGCAGTTACTCGAATAAAGCTAACACTGAAGCTTTCTTT
cdr3_length: 13; j_call: TRBJ1-6; clone_size: -; d_call: -; v_call: TRBV6-1; cdr3_aa: CASRSSYNSPLHF; cdr3_nt: TGTGCCAGCAGGAGCTCCTATAATTCACCCCTCCACTTT
cdr3_length: 12; j_call: TRBJ1-6; clone_size: -; d_call: -; v_call: TRBV28; cdr3_aa: CAGGAYNSPLHF; cdr3_nt: TGTGCCGGAGGGGCCTATAATTCACCCCTCCACTTT
cdr3_length: 14; j_call: TRBJ1-2; clone_size: -; d_call: -; v_call: TRBV10-3; cdr3_aa: CAISEGGGGYGYTF; cdr3_nt: TGTGCCATCAGTGAGGGGGGGGGCGGCTATGGCTACACCTTC
cdr3_length: 14; j_call: TRBJ1-4; clone_size: few; d_call: TRBD1; v_call: TRBV11-2; cdr3_aa: CASSSGQVEEKLFF; cdr3_nt: TGTGCCAGCAGCTCGGGACAGGTCGAGGAAAAACTGTTTTTT
cdr3_length: 16; j_call: TRBJ1-2; clone_size: -; d_call: -; v_call: TRBV27; cdr3_aa: CASSPTRLRANYGYTF; cdr3_nt: TGTGCCAGCAGTCCAACGCGGCTCAGAGCTAACTATGGCTACACCTTC
cdr3_length: 20; j_call: TRBJ1-3; clone_size: -; d_call: TRBD1; v_call: TRBV18; cdr3_aa: CASSPPGQVPFPSSGNTIYF; cdr3_nt: TGTGCCAGCTCGCCTCCCGGACAGGTACCATTCCCGAGCTCTGGAAACACCATATATTTT
cdr3_length: 14; j_call: TRBJ1-4; clone_size: -; d_call: -; v_call: TRBV28; cdr3_aa: CASRHGRNPGGLFF; cdr3_nt: TGTGCCAGCAGACATGGGCGGAACCCCGGGGGGCTGTTTTTT
cdr3_length: 18; j_call: TRBJ2-5; clone_size: -; d_call: TRBD2; v_call: TRBV4-2; cdr3_aa: CASSQGLAGGPHVETQYF; cdr3_nt: TGTGCCAGCAGCCAAGGACTAGCGGGGGGCCCCCACGTGGAGACCCAGTACTTC
cdr3_length: 13; j_call: TRBJ2-7; clone_size: few; d_call: -; v_call: TRBV4-3; cdr3_aa: CASSHGQRGEQYF; cdr3_nt: TGCGCCAGCAGCCACGGACAGAGGGGCGAGCAGTACTTC
cdr3_length: 17; j_call: TRBJ1-5; clone_size: -; d_call: -; v_call: TRBV18; cdr3_aa: CASSPGRLENSNQPQHF; cdr3_nt: TGTGCCAGCTCACCCGGCAGGTTGGAAAATAGCAATCAGCCCCAGCATTTT
cdr3_length: 15; j_call: TRBJ2-5; clone_size: -; d_call: TRBD2; v_call: TRBV6-4; cdr3_aa: CASSAGRGDQETQYF; cdr3_nt: TGTGCCAGCAGTGCTGGGCGGGGGGACCAAGAGACCCAGTACTTC
cdr3_length: 13; j_call: TRBJ2-3; clone_size: -; d_call: -; v_call: TRBV7-9; cdr3_aa: CASSHYSTDTQYF; cdr3_nt: TGTGCCAGCAGCCACTATTCTACAGATACGCAGTATTTT
cdr3_length: 15; j_call: TRBJ2-1; clone_size: -; d_call: -; v_call: TRBV28; cdr3_aa: CASSTPGQGYNEQFF; cdr3_nt: TGTGCCAGCAGTACTCCGGGCCAGGGGTACAATGAGCAGTTCTTC
cdr3_length: 16; j_call: TRBJ2-3; clone_size: -; d_call: TRBD1; v_call: TRBV9; cdr3_aa: CASSPGTVQPVDTQYF; cdr3_nt: TGTGCCAGCAGCCCCGGGACAGTCCAACCTGTAGATACGCAGTATTTT
cdr3_length: 12; j_call: TRBJ2-7; clone_size: -; d_call: -; v_call: TRBV6-1; cdr3_aa: CASKEGPYEQYF; cdr3_nt: TGTGCCAGCAAGGAGGGGCCGTACGAGCAGTACTTC
cdr3_length: 14; j_call: TRBJ2-7; clone_size: -; d_call: TRBD2; v_call: TRBV5-8; cdr3_aa: CASSLAGRSYEQYF; cdr3_nt: TGTGCCAGCAGCCTAGCGGGCCGATCCTACGAGCAGTACTTC
cdr3_length: 14; j_call: TRBJ2-7; clone_size: -; d_call: -; v_call: TRBV4-1; cdr3_aa: CASSQEAGHYEQYF; cdr3_nt: TGCGCCAGCAGCCAAGAGGCAGGGCACTACGAGCAGTACTTC
cdr3_length: 17; j_call: TRBJ2-7; clone_size: -; d_call: TRBD1; v_call: TRBV4-3; cdr3_aa: CASSQVRQGAPTYEQYF; cdr3_nt: TGCGCCAGCAGCCAAGTCAGACAGGGTGCCCCTACCTACGAGCAGTACTTC
cdr3_length: 13; j_call: TRBJ2-3; clone_size: -; d_call: -; v_call: TRBV6-4; cdr3_aa: CASSLTGRDTQYF; cdr3_nt: TGTGCCAGCAGCTTGACAGGTCGGGATACGCAGTATTTT
cdr3_length: 15; j_call: TRBJ1-2; clone_size: -; d_call: -; v_call: TRBV23-1; cdr3_aa: CASSQSREVDHGYTF; cdr3_nt: TGCGCCAGCAGTCAATCTAGGGAGGTGGACCATGGCTACACCTTC
cdr3_length: 14; j_call: TRBJ1-5; clone_size: few; d_call: -; v_call: TRBV9; cdr3_aa: CASSVDGANQPQHF; cdr3_nt: TGTGCCAGCAGCGTAGATGGGGCCAATCAGCCCCAGCATTTT
cdr3_length: 15; j_call: TRBJ1-3; clone_size: -; d_call: TRBD1; v_call: TRBV18; cdr3_aa: CASSEGQGAGNTIYF; cdr3_nt: TGTGCCAGCTCAGAGGGACAGGGGGCTGGAAACACCATATATTTT
cdr3_length: 13; j_call: TRBJ1-5; clone_size: -; d_call: -; v_call: TRBV5-1; cdr3_aa: CASSLYGEQPQHF; cdr3_nt: TGCGCCAGCAGCTTGTACGGAGAACAGCCCCAGCATTTT